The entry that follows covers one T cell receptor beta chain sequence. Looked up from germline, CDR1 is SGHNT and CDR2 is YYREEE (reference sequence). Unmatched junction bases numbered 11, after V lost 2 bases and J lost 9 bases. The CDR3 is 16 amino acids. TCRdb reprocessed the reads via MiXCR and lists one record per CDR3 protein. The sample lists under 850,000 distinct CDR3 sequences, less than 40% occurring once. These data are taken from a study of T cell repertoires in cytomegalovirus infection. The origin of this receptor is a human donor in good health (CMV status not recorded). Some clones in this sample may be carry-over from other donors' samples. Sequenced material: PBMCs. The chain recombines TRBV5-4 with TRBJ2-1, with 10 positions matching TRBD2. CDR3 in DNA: TGTGCCAGCAGCTTTCCGGGACTAGCGTCCGTAGGTGAGCAGTTCTTC. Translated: CASSFPGLASVGEQFF. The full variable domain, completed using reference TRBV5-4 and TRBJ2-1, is ETGVTQSPTHLIKTRGQQVTLRCSSQSGHNTVSWYQQALGQGPQFIFQYYREEENGRGNFPPRFSGLQFPNYSSELNVNALELDDSALYLCASSFPGLASVGEQFFGPGTRLTVL.